These 15 T cell receptor beta chains originate from one sample sequenced in a study of response to subunit inactivated influenza vaccine (dated by TCRdb to 2016 to 2019). The library relied on RT-PCR. TCRdb records Illumina HiSeq 2500 as the sequencer. Using fastp at Q25 and MiXCR, TCRdb reprocessed the public reads and kept productive beta chains. A single entry per CDR3 protein holds the most common genes and DNA from its merged rows. This sample is represented by 150,000 to 200,000 distinct CDR3 sequences; 9.5% to 12% of them were singletons. Of the sample, around 40% falls within the top ten clones. Sequences were derived from CD8+ T cells sorted from PBMCs, sampled less than 25 months after vaccination. All receptors come from a man aged 50 to 69 who received an inactivated influenza vaccine. Donor details come from another sample of the same person, matched by shared clones.

The table lists this clonotype with a few counts. The chain carries TRBV28 and TRBJ1-2; 9 bases agree with TRBD1. V lost 7 bases and J lost 5; bases outside the gene matches: 5. The CDR3 has 13 residues. Germline V gene data show CDR1 as MDHEN and CDR2 as SYDVKM. The CDR3 nucleotides read TGTGCCAGCACCCGAGGACAGGGGTATGGCTACACCTTC. It encodes CASTRGQGYGYTF.

This clonotype was picked up many times. The J gene is TRBJ1-2, the V gene TRBV27; unclear D gene. V shed 5 bases and J shed 6 bases, with 13 bases lying between them. The length of the CDR3 is 13 residues. Germline CDR1 is MNHEY and CDR2 is SMNVEV (reference sequence). This chain's CDR3 is CASSRGPADGYTF. CDR3 bases: TGTGCCAGCAGTCGAGGGCCGGCGGATGGCTACACCTTC.

This clonotype has just a few counts. The V and J genes are TRBV20-1 and TRBJ2-7; 7 positions agree with TRBD1. V lost 6 bases to trimming and J lost 0 bases; unmatched junction nucleotides: 5. The CDR3 loop spans 13 amino acids. Germline V lookup: CDR1 DFQATT, CDR2 SNEGSKA (reference sequence). CDR3 protein: CSAQGQNSYEQYF. The CDR3 nucleotides read TGCAGTGCCCAGGGACAGAACTCCTACGAGCAGTACTTC.

Only a few counts were recorded for this clonotype. V and J are TRBV6-1 and TRBJ2-3, with TRBD2 matching 13 bases. V lost 6 bases, J lost 2 bases, and 5 bases stayed unmatched. From germline, CDR1 is MNHNS and CDR2 SASEGT. The CDR3 has 16 amino acids. CDR3 loop: CASRRTSGGDTDTQYF. The CDR3, as DNA: TGTGCCAGCAGGAGGACTAGCGGGGGTGACACAGATACGCAGTATTTT.

This chain links TRBV4-3 with TRBJ1-3; D gene unclear. This CDR3 is built from 16 residues. Trimming shortened V by 5 bases and J by 2 bases, and 16 bases separated the two germline ends. The germline V gene encodes CDR1 LGHNA and CDR2 YSLEER. CDR3 region: CASSEWAGPPGNTIYF. CDR3 nucleotide sequence: TGCGCCAGCAGCGAGTGGGCCGGGCCGCCTGGAAACACCATATATTTT.

The rearrangement joins TRBV29-1 to TRBJ2-5, with 9 bases lining up with TRBD2. Germline CDR1 reads SQVTM; CDR2 reads ANQGSEA. The length of the CDR3 is 14 residues. V gave up 3 bases and J gave up 2 bases; unmatched junction bases: 4. Written as DNA, the CDR3 is TGCAGCGTTGAGAAGCGGGGGGCACAAGAGACCCAGTACTTC. Amino acids: CSVEKRGAQETQYF. Complete variable domain (other parts from reference TRBV29-1 and TRBJ2-5): SAVISQKPSRDICQRGTSLTIQCQVDSQVTMMFWYRQQPGQSLTLIATANQGSEATYESGFVIDKFPISRPNLTFSTLTVSNMSPEDSSIYLCSVEKRGAQETQYFGPGTRLLVL.

The sample holds a few counts of this clonotype. This chain links TRBV7-8 with TRBJ2-3; no clear D. The CDR3 runs to 15 residues. Trimming cost V 0 bases and J 4 bases, with 11 bases left between them. CDR1 is SGHVS and CDR2 is FQNEAQ in the germline V gene. CDR3 bases: TGTGCCAGCAGCTTAGCGCATTCGAGGTCAGATACGCAGTATTTT. Amino acid sequence: CASSLAHSRSDTQYF.

In its sample, this clonotype was seen a few times. The J gene is TRBJ2-7, the V gene TRBV27; possibly TRBD1 or TRBD2 for D (5 bases each). V lost 6 bases to trimming and J lost 2 bases, with 14 bases between them. The CDR3 spans 14 residues. Germline lookup yields CDR1 MNHEY and CDR2 SMNVEV (reference sequence). The CDR3 sequence is CASSSGGGAYEQYF. The CDR3 region has the DNA TGTGCCAGCAGCTCCGGTGGGGGAGCCTACGAGCAGTACTTC.

The chain employs TRBV3-1 and TRBJ2-1, with unresolved D. Germline V gene lookup returns CDR1 LGHDT and CDR2 YNNKEL (reference sequence). V was cut by 0 bases and J by 1 base, with 16 bases left in between. The CDR3 has 18 amino acids. The CDR3: CASSQDPLFFGSYNEQFF. The CDR3 DNA reads as TGTGCCAGCAGCCAAGATCCACTTTTTTTTGGGTCCTACAATGAGCAGTTCTTC.

V usage is TRBV7-3 and J usage is TRBJ2-5, with 15 bases that match TRBD2. The V and J ends lost 5 bases and 5 bases, in that order; junction bases with no gene match: 9. This CDR3 contains 17 residues. The V gene's germline CDR1 is SGHTA and CDR2 FQGTGA. The CDR3 protein is CASSLGLAGGPGETQYF. The CDR3 nucleotides read TGTGCCAGCAGCCTCGGACTAGCGGGAGGGCCTGGGGAGACCCAGTACTTC.

The rearrangement uses TRBV7-2 and TRBJ1-3; D is undetermined. The CDR3 has 16 amino acids. V was trimmed by 2 bases and J by 1 base, leaving 12 bases between them. Germline V CDR1 and CDR2: SGHTA, FQGNSA. The CDR3 nucleotides read TGTGCCAGCAGCTTAATTGCGGGATCTTCTGGAAACACCATATATTTT. Protein sequence: CASSLIAGSSGNTIYF.

The sample holds many counts of this clonotype. V is TRBV7-8 and J is TRBJ2-1; D is unclear. The V gene's germline CDR1 is SGHVS and CDR2 FQNEAQ. Between the trimmed V and J ends, which lost 3 bases and 7 bases, there was a span of 16 bases. This CDR3 region has 15 residues. The CDR3 nucleotides read TGTGCCAGCAGCTTCGTCTCTCGGTTTCAGAATGAGCAGTTCTTC. This codes for CASSFVSRFQNEQFF.

In this sample, this clonotype turned up many times. The chain couples TRBV28 to TRBJ1-1; TRBD1 might be the D (6 bases). Between the trimmed V and J ends, which lost 3 bases and 8 bases, there was a span of 13 bases. This CDR3 is 13 amino acids long. Looked up from germline, CDR1 is MDHEN and CDR2 is SYDVKM. CDR3 DNA: TGTGCCAGCAGTTTCCCACAGGGAGGCGAAGCTTTCTTT. The encoded protein is CASSFPQGGEAFF. The full variable domain, with the rest looked up from reference TRBV28 and TRBJ1-1, is DVKVTQSSRYLVKRTGEKVFLECVQDMDHENMFWYRQDPGLGLRLIYFSYDVKMKEKGDIPEGYSVSREKKERFSLILESASTNQTSMYLCASSFPQGGEAFFGQGTRLTVV.

This clonotype occurred a few times. V usage is TRBV14 and J usage is TRBJ2-7; D perhaps matches TRBD1 (6 bases). Deletions cut 3 bases from V and 4 bases from J, with 10 bases between. Germline-derived CDR1 and CDR2 are SGHDN and FVKESK. The CDR3 is 13 amino acids. CDR3 in amino acids: CASSQYRAYEQYF. The CDR3 nucleotides read TGTGCCAGCAGCCAGTACAGGGCTTACGAGCAGTACTTC.

This clonotype was found a few times. The chain links TRBV28 to TRBJ1-5; 8 bases line up with TRBD1. With V trimmed by 5 bases and J by 9 bases, 9 bases remained unmatched. Germline lookup yields CDR1 MDHEN and CDR2 SYDVKM. The CDR3 consists of 14 residues. The CDR3 DNA sequence: TGTGCCAGCAGTCCACGACAGGGGAGGCCGCCCCAGCATTTT. Protein: CASSPRQGRPPQHF.